The 20 T cell receptor beta chains reported below all come from one sample, sequenced in a study of T-cell reconstitution after alpha-beta-depleted transplantation in children. It was with unique molecular identifiers that the TCRbeta library was prepared. TCRdb re-derived calls from the PCR reads in MiXCR, one entry per CDR3 protein. This table has 610,000 or so distinct CDR3 sequences, more than 20% appearing once. The sample here was PBMCs, taken before TCRalphabeta/CD19-depleted stem cell transplant. These receptor sequences come from a boy less than two years old with Wiskott-Aldrich syndrome, due to receive a stem cell transplant.

This clonotype showed up just a few times. The chain has TRBV29-1 and TRBJ2-2; D call uncertain. V dropped 1 base and J dropped 1 base, with 13 bases sitting between them. CDR1 SQVTM and CDR2 ANQGSEA come from the germline V gene. CDR3 size: 16 residues. CDR3 coding DNA: TGCAGCGTTGAAGTGAGTCGCACAATGAACACCGGGGAGCTGTTTTTT. This sequence encodes CSVEVSRTMNTGELFF.

V and J are TRBV20-1 and TRBJ2-5; D unclear. Germline V gene lookup returns CDR1 DFQATT and CDR2 SNEGSKA (reference sequence). CDR3 length: 13 residues. V was cut by 3 bases and J by 6 bases, with 14 bases left in between. CDR3 DNA: TGCAGTGCTAGGCCCGAGAAGCGAAAGACCCAGTACTTC. Translation gives CSARPEKRKTQYF.

This clonotype was seen only a few times. This chain connects TRBV27 to TRBJ2-1; D might be TRBD2 (6 bases). Trimming stripped 2 bases from V and 9 bases from J, with 8 bases between. The CDR3 loop spans 12 amino acids. The germline gives CDR1 MNHEY, CDR2 SMNVEV (reference sequence). CDR3: CASSLQEGEQFF. CDR3 nucleotides: TGTGCCAGCAGTTTACAGGAGGGTGAGCAGTTCTTC.

This sequence joins TRBV10-3 and TRBJ2-5; D is perhaps TRBD1 (5 bases). Germline CDR1 reads ENHRY; CDR2 reads SYGVKD. The CDR3 extends over 14 amino acids. Between the trimmed V and J ends, which lost 0 bases and 4 bases, there was a span of 9 bases. The CDR3 DNA is TGTGCCATCAGTGAGTCCAGGGAAACAGAGACCCAGTACTTC. It translates to CAISESRETETQYF.

The chain joins TRBV20-1 to TRBJ2-7; 10 nucleotides align to TRBD2. The germline V gene encodes CDR1 DFQATT and CDR2 SNEGSKA (reference sequence). V dropped 5 bases and J dropped 6; count of bases not matched to a gene: 7. The CDR3 has 13 amino acids. The CDR3 loop is CSASLAGAGEQYF. The DNA for the CDR3 is TGCAGTGCTTCCCTAGCGGGAGCCGGCGAGCAGTACTTC.

The V and J genes are TRBV28 and TRBJ2-7, with 10 bases identical to TRBD2. The germline CDR1 and CDR2 sequences are MDHEN and SYDVKM. This CDR3 spans 15 amino acids. Trimming took 3 bases from V and 7 from J; bases not matched to a gene: 9. As DNA, the CDR3 is TGTGCCAGCAGTTTTAGAGTAGCGGGAGGCTGGGAGCAGTACTTC. Amino acid sequence: CASSFRVAGGWEQYF.

The chain combines TRBV7-2 with TRBJ2-1; 7 bases agree with TRBD2. The CDR3 runs 17 residues. V lost 1 base, J lost 5 bases, and 11 bases stayed unmatched. CDR1 is SGHTA, CDR2 FQGNSA, per germline. The CDR3 here is CASSLGVRGGLDNEQFF. DNA of the CDR3: TGTGCCAGCAGCTTAGGGGTCCGGGGCGGACTAGACAATGAGCAGTTCTTC.

The chain employs TRBV20-1 and TRBJ2-3; D gene unclear. Trimming removed 7 bases from V and 5 bases from J, with 13 bases in between. The CDR3 spans 12 residues. Germline assignment: CDR1 DFQATT and CDR2 SNEGSKA (reference sequence). The CDR3 region is CSVGSALDTQYF. DNA of the CDR3: TGCAGTGTTGGTTCGGCGCTAGATACGCAGTATTTT.

The chain carries TRBV7-9 and TRBJ1-5; D remains ambiguous. CDR3 length: 12 amino acids. Trimming took off 4 bases at V and 8 bases at J, with 9 bases between the two ends. Germline CDR1 and CDR2: SEHNR and FQNEAQ (reference sequence). DNA for the CDR3: TGTGCCAGCAGCTCTTGGACTGAGCCCCAGCATTTT. It is translated as CASSSWTEPQHF. The entire variable domain, with the rest obtained from reference TRBV7-9 and TRBJ1-5, is as follows: DTGVSQNPRHKITKRGQNVTFRCDPISEHNRLYWYRQTLGQGPEFLTYFQNEAQLEKSRLLSDRFSAERPKGSFSTLEIQRTEQGDSAMYLCASSSWTEPQHFGDGTRLSIL.

This clonotype was seen only a few times. The rearrangement joins TRBV10-2 to TRBJ2-3, with 12 positions matching TRBD2. V trimming: 2 bases; J trimming: 0 bases; junction bases outside the gene matches: 3. CDR1 and CDR2 (germline): WSHSY, SAAADI. CDR3 length: 17 amino acids. DNA of the CDR3: TGCGCCAGCAGTGAGCTAGCGGGAGGGTCTAGCACAGATACGCAGTATTTT. Protein: CASSELAGGSSTDTQYF.

This chain links TRBV20-1 with TRBJ2-3, with D possibly matching TRBD2 (5 bases). This CDR3 contains 14 residues. V lost 3 bases and J lost 4, with 14 bases in between. Germline loops: CDR1 DFQATT, CDR2 SNEGSKA (reference sequence). The DNA of the CDR3 is TGCAGTGCTAGCCCCACTAGTTTCCCAGATACGCAGTATTTT. This translates into CSASPTSFPDTQYF.

Of note for this clonotype: An end of the junction does not agree with germline; a read error may underlie this. J is TRBJ2-1 and V is TRBV20-1; 11 nucleotides line up with TRBD2. Looked up from germline, CDR1 is DFQATT and CDR2 is SNEGSKA (reference sequence). CDR3 length: 15 amino acids. As DNA, the CDR3 is TGCTGTGCTACAGGGACTAGCGGATACTACAATGAGCAGTTCTTC. This encodes CCATGTSGYYNEQFF.

This clonotype was detected a few times. The chain uses TRBV5-1 and TRBJ2-5; D uncertain. V dropped 4 bases and J dropped 0 bases, with 4 bases sitting between them. Germline V gene data show CDR1 as SGHRS and CDR2 as YFSETQ. The CDR3 is made up of 12 amino acids. CDR3 sequence: CASSVYQETQYF. For the CDR3, the DNA is TGCGCCAGCAGCGTATACCAAGAGACCCAGTACTTC.

This rearrangement joins TRBV5-1 to TRBJ2-7; 10 bases agree with TRBD2. V lost 3 bases and J lost 6; bases outside the gene matches: 9. The CDR3 is 15 residues long. Per the germline V gene, CDR1 is SGHRS and CDR2 is YFSETQ. The DNA for the CDR3 is TGCGCCAGCAGCTCGACACGGACTAGCGGTAGCGAGCAGTACTTC. It specifies CASSSTRTSGSEQYF.

The chain uses TRBV7-3 and TRBJ2-3; TRBD2 matches at 9 bases. Germline lookup yields CDR1 SGHTA and CDR2 FQGTGA. The CDR3 has 14 amino acids. V lost 5 bases, J lost 6 bases, and 6 bases stayed unmatched. The CDR3 loop reads CASSPGTSSDTQYF. As DNA, the CDR3 is TGTGCCAGCAGCCCCGGGACTAGCTCGGATACGCAGTATTTT.

This clonotype has only a few counts. J is TRBJ1-4 and V is TRBV28; 7 bases map to TRBD1. This CDR3 contains 14 residues. Germline V gene lookup returns CDR1 MDHEN and CDR2 SYDVKM. The J segment lost 9 bases and the V segment lost 6 bases, leaving 10 bases of the junction unmatched. CDR3 DNA sequence: TGTGCCAGCAGGGATGACAGGGAGGTGCAAAAACTGTTTTTT. Translation gives CASRDDREVQKLFF.

The chain has TRBV24-1 and TRBJ2-1; 12 bases line up with TRBD2. Germline loops: CDR1 KGHDR, CDR2 SFDVKD. V trimming: 4 bases; J trimming: 0 bases; junction bases outside the gene matches: 9. The CDR3 runs to 19 residues. The CDR3 protein is CATSDPGLAGLSSYNEQFF. The CDR3 DNA reads as TGTGCCACCAGTGACCCGGGACTAGCGGGCCTGAGCTCCTACAATGAGCAGTTCTTC.

This clonotype was found a few times. The chain couples TRBV29-1 to TRBJ2-3, with 8 bases matching TRBD2. J was trimmed by 4 bases and V by 7 bases; bases with no gene match: 13. This CDR3 has 15 residues. Germline-derived CDR1 and CDR2 are SQVTM and ANQGSEA. The chain's CDR3 is CSAAPGGPRADTQYF. The CDR3 nucleotides are TGCAGCGCCGCTCCGGGAGGGCCAAGGGCAGATACGCAGTATTTT.

V and J are TRBV20-1 and TRBJ1-1, with 8 nucleotides matching TRBD1. This CDR3 has 15 amino acids. Germline V lookup: CDR1 DFQATT, CDR2 SNEGSKA (reference sequence). Trimming cost V 2 bases and J 1 base; bases outside gene matches: 6. In DNA form, the CDR3 reads TGCAGTGCTAGATTGCCAGGACAGGGGAACACTGAAGCTTTCTTT. This translates into CSARLPGQGNTEAFF.

The rearrangement uses TRBV5-8 and TRBJ2-2; TRBD1 aligns across 10 bases. CDR3 length: 16 residues. The germline gives CDR1 SGHTS, CDR2 YDEGEE. V dropped 3 bases and J dropped 5; count of bases not matched to a gene: 7. CDR3 sequence (DNA): TGTGCCAGCAGCTCCCGGGACAGGGGCTGGACCGGGGAGCTGTTTTTT. This encodes CASSSRDRGWTGELFF.